This T cell receptor beta chain is from a study of blood T cell repertoires in COVID-19. Study-level information: T cells, B-cell-depleted T cells, or PBMCs supplied cDNA or gDNA.

CDR3 length equals 17 residues. Trimming at V came to 1 base and at J to 1 base, leaving 7 bases not matched to a gene. Germline lookup yields CDR1 KGHSH and CDR2 LQKENI. Authors' processing steps: From reference gene primer amplification, estimates of nucleated cell counts were derived. The table came from immunoSEQ multiplex PCR; TCRdb's copy has only in-frame clones and leaves some out. Clone size and V and J calls were adopted from that table, with D and trimming inferred from the DNA. The table has about 71,000 clones, 85% to 90% seen once. The sequence came from a man in his fifties with acute or convalescent COVID-19. V gene TRBV18 combines with J gene TRBJ1-5, with 7 bases that match TRBD1. Sequenced: peripheral blood. The CDR3 nucleotides are TGTGCCAGCTCACCACGAGCCACGGGACAGAGCAATCAGCCCCAGCATTTT. Amino acid sequence: CASSPRATGQSNQPQHF.